This passage covers 14 T cell receptor beta chains from one sample sequenced in a study of T cells in Graves' hyperthyroidism and ophthalmopathy. Template material for amplifying TCR beta CDR3 regions consisted of RNA transcripts. An initial round of RT-PCR targeting the TCR CDR3 relied on the HTBI primer set. MiXCR, run by TCRdb on the multiplex PCR reads, gives a single entry per CDR3 protein. The table has 500,000 to 800,000 distinct CDR3 sequences, about 45% seen once. Sequencing used peripheral blood or thyroid tissue (not recorded which). These receptors came from an adult man with Graves' disease, either hyperthyroidism or ophthalmopathy (not recorded which).

CDR3 sequence (DNA): TGTGCCAGCAGTTCCCCCTTGGAGGTGCCCCAGCATTTT. Translating it yields CASSSPLEVPQHF. The chain couples TRBV28 to TRBJ1-5, with D unresolved. Germline-derived CDR1 and CDR2 are MDHEN and SYDVKM. V was clipped by 4 bases and J by 9 bases, with 13 bases between them. CDR3 length equals 13 residues.

About this clonotype itself: A much bigger clone sits one base away, suggesting this may be a read error. This chain links TRBV6-1 with TRBJ2-5, with D possibly being TRBD1 (6 bases). CDR1 and CDR2 (germline): MNHNS, SASEGT. The CDR3 consists of 13 residues. Between the trimmed V and J ends, which lost 7 bases and 3 bases, there was a span of 12 bases. The CDR3 DNA is TGTGCCAGCAAGGACAGTATGGAAGAGACCCAGTACTTC. Its protein is CASKDSMEETQYF.

The rearrangement uses TRBV6-4 and TRBJ1-1; maybe TRBD1 (6 bases). The CDR3 has 14 amino acids. CDR1 MRHNA and CDR2 SNTAGT come from the germline V gene. Trimming shortened V by 2 bases and J by 6 bases, and 13 bases separated the two germline ends. The chain's CDR3 is CASSDGRGRAEAFF. As DNA, the CDR3 is TGTGCCAGCAGTGACGGCAGGGGAAGGGCTGAAGCTTTCTTT.

The chain carries TRBV2 and TRBJ1-5; D possibly corresponds to TRBD1 (6 bases). Per germline, CDR1 SNHLY and CDR2 FYNNEI. Trimming took 11 bases from V and 2 from J, leaving 13 bases between them. This CDR3 contains 13 residues. CDR3 residues: CARLSGGNQPQHF. In DNA form, the CDR3 reads TGTGCCCGCCTATCAGGGGGCAATCAGCCCCAGCATTTT.

The chain combines TRBV5-5 with TRBJ1-1; a weak D match, TRBD1 (6 bases). Trimming took 7 bases from V and 0 from J, leaving 22 bases between them. The CDR3 is 17 residues long. Looked up from germline, CDR1 is SGHKS and CDR2 is YYEKEE (reference sequence). The CDR3 sequence is CASGIRHRGGMNTEAFF. CDR3 DNA sequence: TGTGCCAGCGGCATTCGGCACCGTGGGGGCATGAACACTGAAGCTTTCTTT.

This clonotype was counted a few times. This chain uses TRBV25-1 with TRBJ1-2; a weak D match, TRBD1 (5 bases). The CDR3 is 14 residues long. CDR1 and CDR2 (germline): MGHDK, SYGVNS. Trimming pared 5 bases from V and 0 bases from J, leaving 10 bases between. The CDR3 region has the DNA TGTGCCAGCAGTTTGACAGCATCTAACTATGGCTACACCTTC. This translates into CASSLTASNYGYTF.

This clonotype was observed a handful of times. This chain uses TRBV11-2 with TRBJ1-1; D is perhaps TRBD1 (5 bases). Trimming cost V 6 bases and J 4 bases, with 15 bases left between them. The CDR3 runs to 14 residues. Germline assignment: CDR1 SGHAT and CDR2 FQNNGV. CDR3 sequence reads: CASSEWRGRTEAFF. CDR3 coding DNA: TGTGCCAGCAGTGAATGGAGGGGACGCACTGAAGCTTTCTTT.

Many counts were recorded for this clonotype. This chain uses TRBV19 with TRBJ1-2; 7 bases align to TRBD1. Losses at the gene ends were 7 bases for V and 5 bases for J; bases not matched to a gene: 10. CDR1 and CDR2 (germline): LNHDA, SQIVND (reference sequence). The CDR3 is 14 residues long. The CDR3: CASTPLDRKYGYTF. The CDR3 DNA is TGTGCCAGTACCCCGTTGGACAGGAAATATGGCTACACCTTC.

Ten or more counts support this clonotype. The V gene is TRBV29-1, the J gene TRBJ2-2; D is possibly TRBD2 (5 bases). Germline CDR1 is SQVTM and CDR2 is ANQGSEA. Trimming removed 4 bases at V and 1 base at J, with 10 bases between. The CDR3 is 14 amino acids. The chain's CDR3 is CSVADGVNTGELFF. The CDR3 bases are TGCAGCGTTGCCGACGGGGTGAACACCGGGGAGCTGTTTTTT.

About this clonotype: The final CDR3 position lacks the conserved phenylalanine or tryptophan, pointing to a likely read error. The V call is TRBV7-2, the J call TRBJ1-1; TRBD1 aligns across 8 bases. The V gene's germline CDR1 is SGHTA and CDR2 FQGNSA. V gave up 4 bases and J gave up 1 base; unmatched junction bases: 8. The CDR3 loop spans 16 amino acids. Here the CDR3 reads CASSWPRTGPNTEAFL. In nucleotides, the CDR3 is TGTGCCAGCAGCTGGCCTCGGACAGGGCCGAACACTGAAGCTTTCCTT.

The gene calls are TRBV29-1 and TRBJ1-3, with TRBD1 identical over 7 bases. The CDR3 is 15 residues long. V lost 6 bases to trimming and J lost 8 bases; unmatched junction nucleotides: 16. CDR1 SQVTM and CDR2 ANQGSEA come from the germline V gene. CDR3: CSVPLTGDYGYTIYF. Written as DNA, the CDR3 is TGCAGCGTGCCCCTCACAGGGGACTATGGCTACACCATATATTTT.

This clonotype was found once. One base away lies a much larger clone, so this may be a sequencing read error. The gene calls are TRBV24-1 and TRBJ2-7; no definite D call. Germline CDR1 and CDR2: KGHDR and SFDVKD. The CDR3 is 14 residues long. The DNA of the CDR3 is TGTGCCAGCAGTGATTATCCCGGTTCCCACGAGCAGTACTTC. Its protein is CASSDYPGSHEQYF.

The chain is built from TRBV9 and TRBJ2-6; no clear D gene. The CDR3 totals 16 residues. CDR1 and CDR2 from the germline V gene are SGDLS and YYNGEE. The V and J ends lost 3 bases and 1 base respectively, with 11 bases between them. The DNA of the CDR3 is TGTGCCAGCAGCGCGCAGACACCATCTGGGGCCAACGTCCTGACTTTC. Amino acid sequence: CASSAQTPSGANVLTF.

The J gene is TRBJ1-4, the V gene TRBV14; D is ambiguous. CDR1 and CDR2 (germline): SGHDN, FVKESK. The V gene lost 4 bases and the J gene lost 4 bases, with 16 bases spanning the gap. CDR3 length equals 16 residues. CDR3 region: CASSRRARGFNEKLFF. CDR3 DNA: TGTGCCAGCAGCCGCCGGGCCCGGGGATTTAATGAAAAACTGTTTTTT.